This TCR beta chain was recorded in a study of cytomegalovirus exposure and HLA in healthy donors. At the level of the study: There were 350 to 400 genotyped donors. Of these, roughly 84% fell in the genetic ancestry cluster associated with self-reported Caucasian donors.

In the PCR, 60 Vbeta and 13 Jbeta primers were used. Assay: immunoSEQ multiplex PCR; the TCRdb copy retains only in-frame clones and omits some. The sample has under 95,000 clones, around 79% seen once. The V gene lost 1 base and the J gene lost 6 bases, with 10 bases spanning the gap. Germline V gene sequence: CDR1 SGHVS, CDR2 FQNEAQ. The CDR3 has 14 residues. Whole-study results and caveats: Earlier analysis found most TCR beta V segments productive about 87% or about 30% of the time. As a later analysis showed, a missense DCLRE1C variant was linked to trimming of TCR beta V- and J-genes. In a later analysis, a genetic analysis reported fewer productive-TCR N-insertions in an Asian-associated ancestry cluster than the cohort average.

Turning to this clone: Its antigen is undetermined.

The sequence came from a woman aged 40 to 50 in good health and CMV-seropositive. Sequenced material: PBMCs. The chain employs TRBV7-8 and TRBJ1-5; unclear D gene. The DNA for the CDR3 is TGTGCCAGCAGCTTAGAAAGGCGGGGTCAGCCCCAGCATTTT. Its protein is CASSLERRGQPQHF. The full variable domain, completed using reference TRBV7-8 and TRBJ1-5, is GAGVSQSPRYKVAKRGQDVALRCDPISGHVSLFWYQQALGQGPEFLTYFQNEAQLDKSGLPSDRFFAERPEGSVSTLKIQRTQQEDSAVYLCASSLERRGQPQHFGDGTRLSIL.